This T cell receptor beta chain comes out of a study of CD8 T cells in Susac syndrome. Random hexamers primed reverse transcription of 0.5 to 1 ug RNA. MiXCR was run by TCRdb on the immunoSEQ multiplex PCR reads, yielding one entry per CDR3 protein. Among about 130,000 distinct CDR3 sequences, 85% to 95% were seen once, and the ten largest hold approximately 0.18%. From germline, CDR1 is MNHEY and CDR2 SVGAGI. The CDR3 has 17 residues. V lost 0 bases to trimming and J lost 3 bases, with 18 bases between them. Overall study results and limits: The study conceded that its TCR sequencing and HLA analysis involved relatively few individuals. Detection of Susac-specific public clones gave around 16 in total CD8+ repertoires and about five in CD8+ TEMRA repertoires.

Of note for this clonotype: Its antigen remains unknown.

The sequencing input was CD8+ T cells from PBMCs. This chain links TRBV6-5 with TRBJ2-7; perhaps TRBD1 as D (5 bases). This TCR was recovered from a human donor with Susac syndrome. The CDR3 DNA reads TGTGCCAGCAGTTACTCGATTGGTCCCCCCAGGGACTACGAGCAGTACTTC. Encoded protein: CASSYSIGPPRDYEQYF.